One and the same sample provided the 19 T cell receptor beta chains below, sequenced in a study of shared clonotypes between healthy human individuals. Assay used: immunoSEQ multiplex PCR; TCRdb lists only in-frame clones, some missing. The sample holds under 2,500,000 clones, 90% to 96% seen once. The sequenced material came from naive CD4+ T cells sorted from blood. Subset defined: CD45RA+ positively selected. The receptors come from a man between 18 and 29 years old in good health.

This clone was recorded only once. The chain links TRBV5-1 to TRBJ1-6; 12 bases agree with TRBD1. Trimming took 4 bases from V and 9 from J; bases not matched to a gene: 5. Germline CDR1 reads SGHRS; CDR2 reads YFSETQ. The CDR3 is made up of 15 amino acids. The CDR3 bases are TGCGCCAGCAGCCAGGGACAGGGGGCTTTTTCACCCCTCCACTTT. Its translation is CASSQGQGAFSPLHF.

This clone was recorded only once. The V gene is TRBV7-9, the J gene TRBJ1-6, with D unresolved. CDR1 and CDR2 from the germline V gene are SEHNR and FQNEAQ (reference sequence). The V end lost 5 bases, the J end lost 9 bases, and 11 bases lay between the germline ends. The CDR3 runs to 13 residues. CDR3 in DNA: TGTGCCAGCAGCGTAACCCACAGTTCACCCCTCCACTTT. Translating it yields CASSVTHSSPLHF.

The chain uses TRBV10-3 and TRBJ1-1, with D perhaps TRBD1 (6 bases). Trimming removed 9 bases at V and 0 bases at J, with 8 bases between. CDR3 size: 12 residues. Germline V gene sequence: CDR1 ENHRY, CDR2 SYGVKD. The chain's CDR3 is CAIQGLNTEAFF. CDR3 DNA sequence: TGTGCCATACAGGGACTGAACACTGAAGCTTTCTTT.

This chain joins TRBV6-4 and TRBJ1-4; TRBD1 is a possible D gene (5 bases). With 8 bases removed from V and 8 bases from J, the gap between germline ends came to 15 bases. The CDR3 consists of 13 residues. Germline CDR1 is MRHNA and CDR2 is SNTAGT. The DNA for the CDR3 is TGTGCCAGCTGGTTATCTCGGGGGGAAAAACTGTTTTTT. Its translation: CASWLSRGEKLFF.

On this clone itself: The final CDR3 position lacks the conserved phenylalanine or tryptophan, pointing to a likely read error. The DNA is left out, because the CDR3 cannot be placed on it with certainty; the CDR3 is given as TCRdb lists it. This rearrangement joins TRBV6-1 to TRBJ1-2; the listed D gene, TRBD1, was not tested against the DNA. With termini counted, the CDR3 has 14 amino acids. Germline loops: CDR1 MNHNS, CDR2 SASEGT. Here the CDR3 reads CASSAAGTGFIFRV.

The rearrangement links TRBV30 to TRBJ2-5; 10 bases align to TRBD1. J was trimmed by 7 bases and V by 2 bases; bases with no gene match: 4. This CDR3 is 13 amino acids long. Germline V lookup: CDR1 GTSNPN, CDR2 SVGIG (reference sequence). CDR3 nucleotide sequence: TGTGCCTGGAGTACAGGGGACAGGGGGACCCAGTACTTC. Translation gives CAWSTGDRGTQYF. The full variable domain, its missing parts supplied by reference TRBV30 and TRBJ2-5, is SQTIHQWPATLVQPVGSPLSLECTVEGTSNPNLYWYRQAAGRGLQLLFYSVGIGQISSEVPQNLSASRPQDRQFILSSKKLLLSDSGFYLCAWSTGDRGTQYFGPGTRLLVL.

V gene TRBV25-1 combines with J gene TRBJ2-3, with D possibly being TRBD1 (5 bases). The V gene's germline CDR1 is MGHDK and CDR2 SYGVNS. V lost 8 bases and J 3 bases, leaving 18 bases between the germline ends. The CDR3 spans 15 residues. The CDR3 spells CASQHQGYGTDTQYF. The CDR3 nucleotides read TGTGCCAGCCAGCATCAGGGTTACGGGACAGATACGCAGTATTTT.

The CDR3 DNA follows: TGTGCCAGCAGCCGAGGGATAGACACGAACACTGAAGCTTTCTTT. Translated: CASSRGIDTNTEAFF. This sequence joins TRBV7-3 and TRBJ1-1; D not certain. The CDR3 sequence is 15 residues long. Trimming removed 5 bases from V and 1 base from J, with 14 bases in between. Germline V CDR1 and CDR2: SGHTA, FQGTGA. The complete variable domain, with remaining parts taken from reference TRBV7-3 and TRBJ1-1, reads GAGVSQTPSNKVTEKGKYVELRCDPISGHTALYWYRQSLGQGPEFLIYFQGTGAADDSGLPNDRFFAVRPEGSVSTLKIQRTERGDSAVYLCASSRGIDTNTEAFFGQGTRLTVV.

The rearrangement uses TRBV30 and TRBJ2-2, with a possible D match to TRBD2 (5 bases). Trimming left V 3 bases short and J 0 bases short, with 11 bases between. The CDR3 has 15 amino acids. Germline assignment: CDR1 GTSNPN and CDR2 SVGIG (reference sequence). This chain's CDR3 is CAWSRGSPNTGELFF. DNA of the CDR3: TGTGCCTGGAGCCGAGGGTCCCCGAACACCGGGGAGCTGTTTTTT.

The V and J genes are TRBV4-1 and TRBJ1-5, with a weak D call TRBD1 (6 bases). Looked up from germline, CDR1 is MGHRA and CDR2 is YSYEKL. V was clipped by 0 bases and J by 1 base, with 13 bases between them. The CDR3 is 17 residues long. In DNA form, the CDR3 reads TGCGCCAGCAGCCAAGACGTTCAGGGGAGGAGCAATCAGCCCCAGCATTTT. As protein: CASSQDVQGRSNQPQHF.

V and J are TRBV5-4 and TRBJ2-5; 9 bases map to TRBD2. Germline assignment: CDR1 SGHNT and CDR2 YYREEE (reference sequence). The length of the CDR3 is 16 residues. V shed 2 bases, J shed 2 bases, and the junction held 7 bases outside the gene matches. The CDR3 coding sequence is TGTGCCAGCAGCTTAATAGCGGGGGACCCTCAAGAGACCCAGTACTTC. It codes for CASSLIAGDPQETQYF.

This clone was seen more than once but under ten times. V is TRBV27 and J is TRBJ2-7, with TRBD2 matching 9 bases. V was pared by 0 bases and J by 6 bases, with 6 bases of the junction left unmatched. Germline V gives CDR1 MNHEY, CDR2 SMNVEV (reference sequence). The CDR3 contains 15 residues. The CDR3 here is CASSLSAGGPSEQYF. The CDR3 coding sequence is TGTGCCAGCAGTTTATCGGCGGGAGGGCCTAGCGAGCAGTACTTC.

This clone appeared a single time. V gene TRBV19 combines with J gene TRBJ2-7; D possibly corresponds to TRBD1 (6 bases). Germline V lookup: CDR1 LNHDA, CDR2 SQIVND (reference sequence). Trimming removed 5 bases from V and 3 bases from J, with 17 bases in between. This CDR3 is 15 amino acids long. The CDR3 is CASSANPGTNYEQYF. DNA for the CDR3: TGTGCCAGTAGTGCCAATCCCGGGACAAACTACGAGCAGTACTTC.

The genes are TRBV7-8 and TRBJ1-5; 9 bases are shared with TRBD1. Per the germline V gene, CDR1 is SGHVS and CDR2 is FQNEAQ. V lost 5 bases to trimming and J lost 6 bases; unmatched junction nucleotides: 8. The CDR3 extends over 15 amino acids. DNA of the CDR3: TGTGCCAGCAGCCCGGGACAGGGAGATGGTCAGCCCCAGCATTTT. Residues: CASSPGQGDGQPQHF.

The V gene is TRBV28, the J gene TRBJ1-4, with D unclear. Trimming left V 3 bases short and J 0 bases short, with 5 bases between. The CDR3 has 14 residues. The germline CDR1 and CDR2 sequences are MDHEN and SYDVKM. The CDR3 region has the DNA TGTGCCAGCAGTTTTCGGTCAACTAATGAAAAACTGTTTTTT. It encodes CASSFRSTNEKLFF.

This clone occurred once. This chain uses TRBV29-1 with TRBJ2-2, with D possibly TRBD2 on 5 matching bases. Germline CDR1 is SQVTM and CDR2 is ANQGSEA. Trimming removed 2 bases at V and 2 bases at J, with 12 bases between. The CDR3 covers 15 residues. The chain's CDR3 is CSVELGLQNTGELFF. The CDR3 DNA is TGCAGCGTTGAACTTGGACTGCAAAACACCGGGGAGCTGTTTTTT.

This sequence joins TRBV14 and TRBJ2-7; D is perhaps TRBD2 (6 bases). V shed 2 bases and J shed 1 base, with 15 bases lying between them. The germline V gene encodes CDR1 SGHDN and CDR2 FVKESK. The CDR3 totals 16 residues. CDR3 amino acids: CASSQKSGGFSYEQYF. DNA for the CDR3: TGTGCCAGCAGCCAAAAGTCAGGAGGGTTTTCCTACGAGCAGTACTTC.

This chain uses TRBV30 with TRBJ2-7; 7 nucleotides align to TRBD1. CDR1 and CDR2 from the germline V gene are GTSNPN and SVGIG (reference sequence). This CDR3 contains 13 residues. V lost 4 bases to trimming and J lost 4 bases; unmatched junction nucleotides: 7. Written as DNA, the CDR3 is TGTGCCTGGACTCGGGGACAGCTTTACGAGCAGTACTTC. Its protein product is CAWTRGQLYEQYF.

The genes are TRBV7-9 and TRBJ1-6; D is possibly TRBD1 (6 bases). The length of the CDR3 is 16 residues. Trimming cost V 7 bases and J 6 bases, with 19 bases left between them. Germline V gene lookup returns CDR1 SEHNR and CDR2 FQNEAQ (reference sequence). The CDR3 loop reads CASTLGKTGTNSPLHF. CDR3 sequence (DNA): TGTGCCAGCACCTTGGGGAAGACAGGTACTAATTCACCCCTCCACTTT.